Listed below are T cell receptor beta chains from one sample, sequenced in a study of blood T cells in healthy people across ages. TCRdb independently ran MiXCR on the 5' RACE reads; one entry per CDR3 protein. The table lists about 650,000 distinct CDR3 sequences, around 50% of them singletons. What was sequenced was blood. All receptors come from a woman older than 75 in good health. Both conserved end residues are part of each CDR3. Each record gives: D gene, CDR3 length, clone size, V gene, J gene, CDR3 DNA, CDR3 protein. The D gene is left open where the match is weak. Size is omitted from some rows. Given values are once, few, many or a class for expanded clones.

TRBD1	16	many	TRBV5-1	TRBJ2-7	TGCGCCAGCAGCTTGACGGGACAGGGTCTTTCCTACGAGCAGTACTTC	CASSLTGQGLSYEQYF
TRBD2	15	-	TRBV29-1	TRBJ2-1	TGCAGCGTCTCTCCAGCGGGAGGGCCTAGAGATGAGCAGTTCTTC	CSVSPAGGPRDEQFF
TRBD1	15	few	TRBV10-3	TRBJ2-2	TGTGCCATCGGAAGCGGGACAGGGAGAACCGGGGAGCTGTTTTTT	CAIGSGTGRTGELFF
-	11	few	TRBV20-1	TRBJ2-1	TGCAGTGCTAGGCTCCGGAGCAGGCAGTTCTTC	CSARLRSRQFF
-	12	many	TRBV5-1	TRBJ2-7	TGTGCCAGCAGTCCAGATACTTACGAGCAGTACTTC	CASSPDTYEQYF
-	13	few	TRBV10-3	TRBJ1-1	TGTGCCACGCGGGGCCTACTGAACACTGAAGCTTTCTTT	CATRGLLNTEAFF
-	14	-	TRBV20-1	TRBJ2-5	TGCAGTGCTAGAGGCCAGGCGCCTGAAGAGACCCAGTACTTC	CSARGQAPEETQYF
-	16	once	TRBV20-1	TRBJ2-5	TGCAGTGCTAGAGATTATAGAGCGGTTAAAAGGGAGACCCAGTACTTC	CSARDYRAVKRETQYF
-	19	-	TRBV7-9	TRBJ1-5	TGTGCCAGCAGCCTCTCCCCCCGGGACACGGACCTCATCAATCAGCCCCAGCATTTT	CASSLSPRDTDLINQPQHF
-	15	-	TRBV10-3	TRBJ1-1	TGTGCCATCAGTGAGTCGGGCAGGGGAAACACTGAAGCTTTCTTT	CAISESGRGNTEAFF
-	14	few	TRBV3-1	TRBJ2-5	TGTGCCAGCAGCCAAGGGGGTACACCAGAGACCCAGTACTTC	CASSQGGTPETQYF
TRBD2	15	-	TRBV20-1	TRBJ2-5	TGCAGTGCATTAGGAGGAAGCGGGGACCAAGAGACCCAGTACTTC	CSALGGSGDQETQYF
-	14	many	TRBV9	TRBJ2-6	TGTGCCAGCAGCGTAAGGTCTGGGGCCAACGTCCTGACTTTC	CASSVRSGANVLTF
-	14	-	TRBV5-1	TRBJ2-3	TGCGCCAGCAGCTTGGCCCCCCCCACAGATACGCAGTATTTT	CASSLAPPTDTQYF
TRBD1	12	many	TRBV28	TRBJ1-5	TGTGCCAGCAGACAGGGGATGCAGCCCCAGCATTTT	CASRQGMQPQHF
TRBD2	16	few	TRBV28	TRBJ2-5	TGTGCCAGCAGTTTAGTAGCGGGAGGACTTGTGGGGACCCAGTACTTC	CASSLVAGGLVGTQYF
-	14	-	TRBV7-9	TRBJ2-1	TGTGCCAGCAGCTTATTAGGGCCTGTCGATGAGCAGTTCTTC	CASSLLGPVDEQFF
-	13	many	TRBV12-3/TRBV12-4	TRBJ2-7	TGTGCCAGCAGTTTAGCGGTTTGGTACGAGCAGTACTTC	CASSLAVWYEQYF
TRBD2	15	-	TRBV12-3/TRBV12-4	TRBJ2-3	TGTGCCAGCAGCCGACTAGCGGGACTCACAGCTACGCAGTATTTT	CASSRLAGLTATQYF
-	15	-	TRBV20-1	TRBJ1-5	TGCAGTGCTAGAAAGGGAAGCGACAGCAATCAGCCCCAGCATTTT	CSARKGSDSNQPQHF
TRBD2	15	-	TRBV5-1	TRBJ2-1	TGCGCCAGCAGCCTGGTCGCGGGAGCCTACAATGAGCGGTTCTTC	CASSLVAGAYNERFF
-	12	-	TRBV4-2	TRBJ2-1	TGTGCCAGCAGCCGATTCTCGTCTGAGCAGTTCTTC	CASSRFSSEQFF
-	14	-	TRBV12-3/TRBV12-4	TRBJ2-7	TGTGCCAGCAGTTTTGCGGGATCAGCCTACGAGCAGTACTTC	CASSFAGSAYEQYF
-	11	many	TRBV2	TRBJ2-1	TGTGCCAGCAGGACAGCTAATGAGCAGTTCTTC	CASRTANEQFF
TRBD1	13	once	TRBV27	TRBJ1-2	TGTGCCAGCAGTTCGACAGGGGAGGGTGGCTACACCTTC	CASSSTGEGGYTF
TRBD1	14	many	TRBV2	TRBJ2-3	TGTGCCAGCAGATCCGGGACAGGAACAGATACGCAGTATTTT	CASRSGTGTDTQYF
TRBD1	12	many	TRBV29-1	TRBJ1-1	TGCAGCGTCGACAGGGGCGGCACTGAAGCTTTCTTT	CSVDRGGTEAFF
TRBD1	15	few	TRBV20-1	TRBJ2-5	TGCAGTGCTAGTTCCCGGGGACAGGTCCAAGAGACCCAGTACTTC	CSASSRGQVQETQYF
-	12	once	TRBV3-1	TRBJ2-1	TGTGCCAGCAGCCAGGGGTACAATGGGCAGTTCTTC	CASSQGYNGQFF
-	13	many	TRBV20-1	TRBJ2-1	TGCAGTGCCCGCCGGCGCAACTACAATGAGCAGTTCTTC	CSARRRNYNEQFF
-	15	-	TRBV25-1	TRBJ2-5	TGTGCCAGCAGTGAATTTGGCAGGTGGAAGGGGACCCAGTACTTC	CASSEFGRWKGTQYF
-	14	few	TRBV25-1	TRBJ1-1	TGTGCCAGCAGGGAGGGGACGACGCGGACTGAAGCTTTCTTT	CASREGTTRTEAFF
TRBD2	15	many	TRBV10-3	TRBJ2-1	TGTGCCATCAAAAAGACTAGCCCCCTCAGCAATGAGCAGTTCTTC	CAIKKTSPLSNEQFF
-	13	many	TRBV20-1	TRBJ2-3	TGCAGTGCTAGCAGTCCTAGCACAGATACGCAGTATTTT	CSASSPSTDTQYF
-	16	-	TRBV20-1	TRBJ2-5	TGCAGTGCTAGAGGGTCGCGGGGGCCCGAACAAGAGACCCAGTACTTC	CSARGSRGPEQETQYF
-	11	few	TRBV20-1	TRBJ1-2	TGCAGTGCCCCGGGGAGAAGGGGCTACACCTTC	CSAPGRRGYTF
-	14	many	TRBV29-1	TRBJ2-1	TGCAGCGGGTCTGGCGGGGACTTCCACAATGAGCAGTTCTTC	CSGSGGDFHNEQFF
-	14	few	TRBV12-3/TRBV12-4	TRBJ1-1	TGTGCCAGCAGTTTAGATATCGGGGGGTTCGAAGCTTTCTTT	CASSLDIGGFEAFF
-	16	-	TRBV25-1	TRBJ1-1	TGTGCCAGCAGTCTTTCACAGCCCCTTCGGAACACTGAAGCTTTCTTT	CASSLSQPLRNTEAFF
TRBD2	12	many	TRBV7-9	TRBJ2-1	TGTGCCAGCAGCTTAGGGGACTACCTGCAGTTCTTC	CASSLGDYLQFF
TRBD1	16	many	TRBV28	TRBJ1-2	TGTGCCAGCAGTTTATGGGCGAGGGACAGAAACTATGGCTACACCTTC	CASSLWARDRNYGYTF
-	12	-	TRBV6-1	TRBJ1-2	TGTGCCAGCCGGGACTTGGGCTATGGCTACACCTTC	CASRDLGYGYTF
-	14	-	TRBV2	TRBJ2-1	TGTGCCAGCAGGGTTGCGAGCTCCTACAACGAGCAGTTCTTC	CASRVASSYNEQFF
TRBD1	17	many	TRBV25-1	TRBJ1-5	TGTGCCAGCAGTGATTCCCGGGACAGGGGGCCCAATCAGCCCCAGCATTTT	CASSDSRDRGPNQPQHF
-	13	-	TRBV20-1	TRBJ2-7	TGCAGTGCTAGAGGGAAACAAAGCTACGAGCAGTACTTC	CSARGKQSYEQYF
TRBD1	13	many	TRBV20-1	TRBJ2-1	TGCAGTGCCGTCAGCGGACAGGGCCTTGAGCAGTTCTTC	CSAVSGQGLEQFF
-	14	many	TRBV29-1	TRBJ1-1	TGCAGCGTTAAAACGACAGGAATGAACACTGAAGCTTTCTTT	CSVKTTGMNTEAFF
-	14	many	TRBV29-1	TRBJ2-3	TGCAGCGTTGAGGAGGGGGTCAGAACAGATACGCAGTATTTT	CSVEEGVRTDTQYF
-	20	-	TRBV7-2	TRBJ2-5	TGTGCCAGCAGCCCTTGGAGGGTCGGAGGGGGCAGGAGATTTCAAGAGACCCAGTACTTC	CASSPWRVGGGRRFQETQYF
TRBD2	15	few	TRBV7-2	TRBJ2-2	TGTGCCAGCAGCTTCGGACTAGCCTCCCCCGGGGAGCTGTTTTTT	CASSFGLASPGELFF
-	13	-	TRBV7-2	TRBJ2-3	TGTGCCAGCAGCTTGAGACCCGATGATACGCAGTATTTT	CASSLRPDDTQYF
TRBD1	16	-	TRBV20-1	TRBJ2-3	TGCAGTGCTAGTCCCCTAGGGGGCCGCAGCACAGATACGCAGTATTTT	CSASPLGGRSTDTQYF
-	13	-	TRBV19	TRBJ1-4	TGTGCCAGTAGCCCCAGGACTCGCGAAAAACTGTTTTTT	CASSPRTREKLFF
-	12	-	TRBV7-2	TRBJ2-1	TGTGCCGGCAGCTCCACGGGTCTTGAACAGTTCTTC	CAGSSTGLEQFF
TRBD1	15	-	TRBV20-1	TRBJ1-6	TGCAGTGCCGTAGTTCGGGGACAGGGACATTCACCCCTCCACTTT	CSAVVRGQGHSPLHF
TRBD1	14	many	TRBV4-1	TRBJ2-4	TGCGCCAGCAGCCCACAGGGGACCAAAAACATTCAGTACTTC	CASSPQGTKNIQYF
-	15	-	TRBV10-3	TRBJ2-3	TGTGCCATCAGTCCCCTGGACATCGCGACAGATACGCAGTATTTT	CAISPLDIATDTQYF
TRBD2	14	many	TRBV12-3/TRBV12-4	TRBJ2-3	TGTGCCAGCAGCTGGACTAGTTTCAGCGATACGCAGTATTTT	CASSWTSFSDTQYF
TRBD2	14	many	TRBV5-1	TRBJ2-7	TGCGCCAGCAGCTTGAGCGGGGGGACCTACGAGCAGTACTTC	CASSLSGGTYEQYF
TRBD1	14	-	TRBV7-9	TRBJ2-7	TGTGCCAGCAGCCAACCGGGACAGAGCAACGAGCAGTACTTC	CASSQPGQSNEQYF